This TCR beta chain comes out of a study of blood T cells in healthy people across ages. CDR1 and CDR2 (germline): ENHRY, SYGVKD. The CDR3 runs to 16 residues. Trimming pared 5 bases from V and 6 bases from J, leaving 23 bases between. The use of a sample-barcoded 5' primer and a J-beta primer mix characterized a second PCR of roughly 6 to 11 cycles. TCRdb used MiXCR to reprocess the 5' RACE reads, holding one entry per CDR3 protein. The sample consists of 450,000 to 700,000 distinct CDR3 sequences, roughly a quarter of them appearing once. The sample holds a few counts of this clonotype. The sequence was collected from a woman aged 70-85 years in good health. The gene calls are TRBV10-3 and TRBJ2-7, with a weak D call TRBD2 (6 bases). The material sequenced was blood. The CDR3 DNA reads TGTGCCATCAGTCAGGGATTGGGAGATAGACTAGGCGAGCAGTACTTC. Protein sequence: CAISQGLGDRLGEQYF.